This T cell receptor (beta chain) was sequenced during a study of blood T cell repertoires in COVID-19. Whole-study context: There were acute and convalescent COVID-19 samples, and they came from the United States, Italy and Spain. In each case, the material was cDNA or gDNA derived from T cells, B-cell-depleted T cells, or PBMCs.

CDR3 size: 17 residues. Germline CDR1 reads LGHNA; CDR2 reads YNFKEQ. Trimming removed 0 bases at V and 2 bases at J, with 11 bases between. Per the original methods: Reference gene primers were amplified, and this amplification served to estimate nucleated cell counts. Produced via immunoSEQ multiplex PCR; TCRdb's table is partial and in-frame only. V, J and clone size were drawn from that table, and D and trimming were deduced from the DNA. Here the sample spans around 250,000 clones, 80% to 90% being singletons. This clone was seen more than once but under ten times. Sequenced: peripheral blood. The chain is built from TRBV4-2 and TRBJ2-6; tentatively, D is TRBD1 (6 bases). The clonotype originates from a man aged 40-55 years with active or convalescent COVID-19. The CDR3 reads CASSQDRTGTGANVLTF. The CDR3 nucleotides read TGTGCCAGCAGCCAAGATCGTACAGGGACTGGGGCCAACGTCCTGACTTTC.